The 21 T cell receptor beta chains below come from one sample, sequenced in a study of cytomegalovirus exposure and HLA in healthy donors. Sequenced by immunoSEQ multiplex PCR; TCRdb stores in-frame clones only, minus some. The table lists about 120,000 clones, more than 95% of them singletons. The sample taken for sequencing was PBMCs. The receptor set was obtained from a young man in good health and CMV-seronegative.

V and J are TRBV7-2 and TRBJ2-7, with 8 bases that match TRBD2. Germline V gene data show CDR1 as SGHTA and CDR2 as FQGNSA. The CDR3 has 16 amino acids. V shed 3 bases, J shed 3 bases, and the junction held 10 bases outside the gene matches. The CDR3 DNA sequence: TGTGCCAGCAGCTTTCCCGGGGGGGGTTTCGGCTACGAGCAGTACTTC. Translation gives CASSFPGGGFGYEQYF.

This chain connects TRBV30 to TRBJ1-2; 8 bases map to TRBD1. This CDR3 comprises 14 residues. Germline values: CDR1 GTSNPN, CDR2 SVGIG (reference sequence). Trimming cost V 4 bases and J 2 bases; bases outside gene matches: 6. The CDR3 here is CAWTADRANYGYTF. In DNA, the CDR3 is TGTGCCTGGACCGCGGACAGGGCGAACTATGGCTACACCTTC. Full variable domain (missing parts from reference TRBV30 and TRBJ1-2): SQTIHQWPATLVQPVGSPLSLECTVEGTSNPNLYWYRQAAGRGLQLLFYSVGIGQISSEVPQNLSASRPQDRQFILSSKKLLLSDSGFYLCAWTADRANYGYTFGSGTRLTVV.

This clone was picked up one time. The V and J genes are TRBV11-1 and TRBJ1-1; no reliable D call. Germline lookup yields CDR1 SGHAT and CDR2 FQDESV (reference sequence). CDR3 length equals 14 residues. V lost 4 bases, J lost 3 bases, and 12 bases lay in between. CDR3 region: CASSSRRAYTEAFF. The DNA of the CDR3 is TGTGCCAGCAGCTCTAGGCGGGCATACACTGAAGCTTTCTTT.

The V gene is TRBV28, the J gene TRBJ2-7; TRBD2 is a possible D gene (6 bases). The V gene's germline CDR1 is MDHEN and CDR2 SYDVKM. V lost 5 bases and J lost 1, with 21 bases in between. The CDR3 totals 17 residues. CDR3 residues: CASSPPSPAGLSYEQYF. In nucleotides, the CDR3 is TGTGCCAGCAGTCCACCCTCCCCGGCGGGACTGTCCTACGAGCAGTACTTC.

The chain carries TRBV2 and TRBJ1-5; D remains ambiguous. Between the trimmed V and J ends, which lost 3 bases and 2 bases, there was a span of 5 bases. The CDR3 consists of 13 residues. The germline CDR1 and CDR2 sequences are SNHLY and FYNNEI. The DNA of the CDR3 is TGTGCCAGCAGTGACGCGGGCAATCAGCCCCAGCATTTT. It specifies CASSDAGNQPQHF.

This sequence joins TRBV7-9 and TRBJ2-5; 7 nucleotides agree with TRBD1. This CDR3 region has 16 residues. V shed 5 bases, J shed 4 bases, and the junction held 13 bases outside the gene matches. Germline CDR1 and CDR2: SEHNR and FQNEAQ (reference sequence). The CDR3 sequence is CASSPGQEPLIETQYF. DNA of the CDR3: TGTGCCAGCAGCCCAGGACAGGAGCCCCTTATAGAGACCCAGTACTTC.

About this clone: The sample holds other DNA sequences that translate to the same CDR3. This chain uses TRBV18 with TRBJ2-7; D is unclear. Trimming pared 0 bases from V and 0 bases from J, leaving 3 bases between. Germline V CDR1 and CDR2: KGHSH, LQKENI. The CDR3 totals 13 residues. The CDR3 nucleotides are TGTGCCAGCTCACCACCGAGCTCCTACGAGCAGTACTTC. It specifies CASSPPSSYEQYF.

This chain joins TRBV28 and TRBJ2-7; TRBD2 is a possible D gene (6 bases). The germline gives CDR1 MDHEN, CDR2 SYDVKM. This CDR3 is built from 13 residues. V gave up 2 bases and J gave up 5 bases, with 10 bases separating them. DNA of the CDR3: TGTGCCAGCAGTTTAAACTGGGGGGACGAGCAGTACTTC. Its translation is CASSLNWGDEQYF.

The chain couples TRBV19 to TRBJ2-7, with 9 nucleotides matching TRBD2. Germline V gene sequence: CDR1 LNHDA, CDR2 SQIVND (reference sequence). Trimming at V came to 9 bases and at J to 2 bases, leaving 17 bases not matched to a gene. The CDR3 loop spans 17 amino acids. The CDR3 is CASRDRGSGSKPYEQYF. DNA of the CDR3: TGTGCCAGCAGGGATCGTGGTAGCGGGAGTAAGCCCTACGAGCAGTACTTC.

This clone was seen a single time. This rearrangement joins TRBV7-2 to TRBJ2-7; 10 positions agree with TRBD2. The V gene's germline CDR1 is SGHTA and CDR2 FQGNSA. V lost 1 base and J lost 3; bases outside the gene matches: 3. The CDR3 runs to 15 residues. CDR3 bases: TGTGCCAGCAGCTTAGGACGGACTAGCGGCTACGAGCAGTACTTC. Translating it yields CASSLGRTSGYEQYF.

The CDR3 nucleotides are TGTGCCAGCAGCTTATCCGGAGGGGGCGGCTACACCTTC. The encoded protein is CASSLSGGGGYTF. The rearrangement uses TRBV7-9 and TRBJ1-2, with 7 nucleotides matching TRBD1. The ends lost 2 bases at V and 8 bases at J; junction bases unmatched: 5. The germline V gene encodes CDR1 SEHNR and CDR2 FQNEAQ (reference sequence). The CDR3 consists of 13 residues.

CDR3 protein: CASSQDSRRLGNTIYF. CDR3 nucleotides: TGCGCCAGCAGCCAAGATTCCCGGCGACTTGGAAACACCATATATTTT. The chain joins TRBV4-3 to TRBJ1-3, with unresolved D. Germline V CDR1 and CDR2: LGHNA, YSLEER. Trimming took 0 bases from V and 3 from J, leaving 12 bases between them. The CDR3 is made up of 16 amino acids.

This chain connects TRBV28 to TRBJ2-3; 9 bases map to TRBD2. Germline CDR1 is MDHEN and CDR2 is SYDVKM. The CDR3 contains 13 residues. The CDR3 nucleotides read TGTGCTTATAGACTAGCGGCCACAGATACGCAGTATTTT. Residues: CAYRLAATDTQYF.

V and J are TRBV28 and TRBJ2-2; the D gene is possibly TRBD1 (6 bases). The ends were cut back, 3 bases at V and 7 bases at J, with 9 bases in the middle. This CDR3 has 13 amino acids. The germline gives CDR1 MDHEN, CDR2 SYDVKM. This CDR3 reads CASSLQGNGELFF. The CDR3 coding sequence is TGTGCCAGCAGTTTGCAGGGGAACGGGGAGCTGTTTTTT.

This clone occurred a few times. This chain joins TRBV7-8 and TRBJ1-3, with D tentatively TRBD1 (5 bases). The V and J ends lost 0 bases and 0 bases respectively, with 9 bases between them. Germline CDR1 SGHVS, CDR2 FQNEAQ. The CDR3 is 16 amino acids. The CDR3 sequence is CASSLASGLSGNTIYF. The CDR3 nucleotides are TGTGCCAGCAGCTTAGCTTCGGGACTCTCTGGAAACACCATATATTTT.

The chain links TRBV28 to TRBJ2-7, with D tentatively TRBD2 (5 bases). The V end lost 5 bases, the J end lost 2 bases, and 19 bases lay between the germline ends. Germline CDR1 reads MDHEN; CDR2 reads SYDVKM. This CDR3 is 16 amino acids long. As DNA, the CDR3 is TGTGCCAGCAGTCTCGCCCCGGGGAGCATCCCCTACGAGCAGTACTTC. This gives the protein CASSLAPGSIPYEQYF. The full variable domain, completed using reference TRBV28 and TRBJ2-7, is DVKVTQSSRYLVKRTGEKVFLECVQDMDHENMFWYRQDPGLGLRLIYFSYDVKMKEKGDIPEGYSVSREKKERFSLILESASTNQTSMYLCASSLAPGSIPYEQYFGPGTRLTVT.

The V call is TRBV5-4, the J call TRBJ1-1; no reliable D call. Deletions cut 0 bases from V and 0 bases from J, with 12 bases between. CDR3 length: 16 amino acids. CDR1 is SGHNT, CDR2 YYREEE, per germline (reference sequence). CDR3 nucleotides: TGTGCCAGCAGCTTGGGGGCGCACACGATGAACACTGAAGCTTTCTTT. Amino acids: CASSLGAHTMNTEAFF.

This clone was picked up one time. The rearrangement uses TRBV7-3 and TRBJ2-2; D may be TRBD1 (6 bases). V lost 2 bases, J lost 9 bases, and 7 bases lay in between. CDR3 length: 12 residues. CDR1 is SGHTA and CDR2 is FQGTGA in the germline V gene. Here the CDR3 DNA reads TGTGCCAGCAGCTTAGGGGGCCGGGAGCTGTTTTTT. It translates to CASSLGGRELFF.

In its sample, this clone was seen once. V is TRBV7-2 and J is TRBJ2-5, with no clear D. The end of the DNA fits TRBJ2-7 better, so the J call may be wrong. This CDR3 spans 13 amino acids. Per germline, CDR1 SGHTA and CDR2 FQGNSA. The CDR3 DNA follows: TGTGCCAGCAGCTTATCCAGAAACTACGAGCAGTACTTC. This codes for CASSLSRNYEQYF.

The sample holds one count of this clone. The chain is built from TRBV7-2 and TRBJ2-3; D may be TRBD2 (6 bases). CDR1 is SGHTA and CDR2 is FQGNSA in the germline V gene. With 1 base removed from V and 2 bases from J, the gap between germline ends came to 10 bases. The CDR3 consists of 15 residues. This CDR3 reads CASSLVGRNTDTQYF. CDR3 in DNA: TGTGCCAGCAGCTTAGTAGGGAGGAACACAGATACGCAGTATTTT.

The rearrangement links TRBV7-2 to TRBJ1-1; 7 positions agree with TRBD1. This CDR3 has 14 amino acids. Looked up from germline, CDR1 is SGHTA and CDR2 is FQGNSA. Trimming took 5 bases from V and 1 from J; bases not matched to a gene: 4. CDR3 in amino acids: CASSPTGPNTEAFF. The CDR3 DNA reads TGTGCCAGCAGCCCGACAGGGCCGAACACTGAAGCTTTCTTT.